These 10 T cell receptor beta chains were sequenced from one sample in a study of T cells in Graves' hyperthyroidism and ophthalmopathy. Amplification targeted TCR beta CDR3 regions from RNA transcripts. The HTBI primer set drove a first-round RT-PCR of the TCR CDR3. Each CDR3 protein is one row after TCRdb ran MiXCR on the multiplex PCR reads. The sample has about 370,000 distinct CDR3 sequences; 15% are singletons. Sample: blood. The receptors stem from a woman aged 60-75 years with Graves' ophthalmopathy.

This clonotype has only a few counts. The chain links TRBV6-1 to TRBJ2-7; D may be TRBD1 (6 bases). The CDR3 sequence is 13 residues long. Germline V gives CDR1 MNHNS, CDR2 SASEGT. Trimming stripped 6 bases from V and 7 bases from J, with 16 bases between. In DNA, the CDR3 is TGTGCCAGCAGCAGGGGTCCTTCAGGGGAGCAGTACTTC. It is translated as CASSRGPSGEQYF.

This clonotype was seen ten or more times. The CDR3 spells CASSWSRDSQTQYF. As DNA, the CDR3 is TGTGCCAGCAGTTGGTCCCGGGACAGTCAAACCCAGTACTTC. The J gene is TRBJ2-5, the V gene TRBV28; 7 nucleotides line up with TRBD1. Germline loops: CDR1 MDHEN, CDR2 SYDVKM. This CDR3 is built from 14 residues. The V and J ends lost 4 bases and 8 bases, in that order; junction bases with no gene match: 10.

This clonotype was seen repeatedly, ten times or more. The CDR3 is CASSPPPDRVHEQYF. DNA of the CDR3: TGTGCCAGCAGTCCACCCCCGGACAGGGTCCACGAGCAGTACTTC. This sequence joins TRBV28 and TRBJ2-7, with 8 positions matching TRBD1. Trimming removed 5 bases from V and 5 bases from J; junction bases left unmatched: 11. Per the germline V gene, CDR1 is MDHEN and CDR2 is SYDVKM. This CDR3 has 15 residues.

This clonotype came up many times. V and J are TRBV7-3 and TRBJ2-1; D is possibly TRBD2 (5 bases). The CDR3 runs 12 residues. Germline lookup yields CDR1 SGHTA and CDR2 FQGTGA. V gave up 4 bases and J gave up 10 bases, with 11 bases separating them. The CDR3 DNA follows: TGTGCCAGCAGCTACACCGGCGGGGAGCAGTTCTTC. This translates into CASSYTGGEQFF.

This rearrangement joins TRBV10-3 to TRBJ2-3, with 11 bases identical to TRBD2. The CDR3 loop spans 18 amino acids. Germline V gene lookup returns CDR1 ENHRY and CDR2 SYGVKD. V lost 0 bases, J lost 3 bases, and 8 bases stayed unmatched. The DNA of the CDR3 is TGTGCCATCAGTGAGTCGACTCGGCTAGCGGGAGGTACAGATACGCAGTATTTT. The encoded protein is CAISESTRLAGGTDTQYF.

The chain joins TRBV6-2 or TRBV6-3 to TRBJ2-3, with D perhaps TRBD2 (5 bases). Deletions cut 7 bases from V and 0 bases from J, with 20 bases between. Per germline, CDR1 MNHEY and CDR2 SVGEGT. The CDR3 length is 17 residues. In DNA form, the CDR3 reads TGTGCCAGCACCTCTACTGTGGACTGGGGTAGCACAGATACGCAGTATTTT. Translating it yields CASTSTVDWGSTDTQYF.

There are many counts of this clonotype. This sequence joins TRBV5-1 and TRBJ1-5; weak D call: TRBD1 (6 bases). Trimming pared 0 bases from V and 9 bases from J, leaving 13 bases between. The CDR3 loop spans 14 amino acids. Looked up from germline, CDR1 is SGHRS and CDR2 is YFSETQ. CDR3 DNA sequence: TGCGCCAGCAGCTTGGACGGTCTAGGGGGGCCCCAGCATTTT. Residues: CASSLDGLGGPQHF.

This clonotype was observed at least ten times. The J gene is TRBJ1-1, the V gene TRBV28; D not certain. There are 14 residues in the CDR3. Trimming stripped 5 bases from V and 0 bases from J, with 10 bases between. CDR1 MDHEN and CDR2 SYDVKM come from the germline V gene. The CDR3 nucleotides read TGTGCCAGCAGTCGCCGAGGGATGAACACTGAAGCTTTCTTT. Translating gives CASSRRGMNTEAFF.

This clonotype was seen a handful of times. The chain has TRBV4-1 and TRBJ2-1; TRBD1 matches 11 bases. Germline values: CDR1 MGHRA, CDR2 YSYEKL. This CDR3 has 17 residues. V lost 0 bases, J lost 8 bases, and 9 bases stayed unmatched. CDR3 region: CASSQDPGTGGLDEQFF. The CDR3 DNA follows: TGCGCCAGCAGCCAAGATCCCGGGACAGGGGGTCTCGATGAGCAGTTCTTC.

This clonotype appeared many times. The V gene is TRBV4-1, the J gene TRBJ2-4; D is uncertain. Germline assignment: CDR1 MGHRA and CDR2 YSYEKL. This CDR3 spans 17 amino acids. Trimming stripped 0 bases from V and 0 bases from J, with 12 bases between. The CDR3 nucleotides read TGCGCCAGCAGCCAAGACGCTATGGGGTTAGCCAAAAACATTCAGTACTTC. As protein: CASSQDAMGLAKNIQYF.